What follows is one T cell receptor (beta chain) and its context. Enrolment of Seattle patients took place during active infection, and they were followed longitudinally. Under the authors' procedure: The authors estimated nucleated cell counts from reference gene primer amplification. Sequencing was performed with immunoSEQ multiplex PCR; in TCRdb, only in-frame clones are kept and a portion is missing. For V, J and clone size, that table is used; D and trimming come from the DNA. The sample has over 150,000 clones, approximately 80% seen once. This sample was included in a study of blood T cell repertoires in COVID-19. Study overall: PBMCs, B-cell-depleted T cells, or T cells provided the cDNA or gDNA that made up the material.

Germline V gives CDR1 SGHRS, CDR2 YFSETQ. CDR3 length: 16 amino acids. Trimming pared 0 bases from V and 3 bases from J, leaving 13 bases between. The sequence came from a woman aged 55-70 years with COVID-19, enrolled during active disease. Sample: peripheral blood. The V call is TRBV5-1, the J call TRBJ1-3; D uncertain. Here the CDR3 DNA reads TGCGCCAGCAGCTTGGATATGGCAGGCTATGGAAACACCATATATTTT. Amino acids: CASSLDMAGYGNTIYF. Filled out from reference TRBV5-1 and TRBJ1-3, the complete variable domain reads KAGVTQTPRYLIKTRGQQVTLSCSPISGHRSVSWYQQTPGQGLQFLFEYFSETQRNKGNFPGRFSGRQFSNSRSEMNVSTLELGDSALYLCASSLDMAGYGNTIYFGEGSWLTVV.